This passage covers 8 T cell receptor beta chains from one sample sequenced in a study of blood T cell repertoires in COVID-19. Measured with immunoSEQ multiplex PCR; TCRdb has only the in-frame clones, and not every one. Of about 210,000 clones in the sample, 82% are singletons; the top ten hold around 7.8%. Sequences were obtained from peripheral blood. The source is a woman in her sixties with COVID-19, enrolled during active disease.

The chain combines TRBV30 with TRBJ1-4; the D is unclear. The CDR3 length is 15 residues. Germline CDR1 and CDR2: GTSNPN and SVGIG (reference sequence). V was trimmed by 4 bases and J by 0 bases, leaving 12 bases between them. As DNA, the CDR3 is TGTGCCTGGAATCGACTGGGTTCAACTAATGAAAAACTGTTTTTT. Translated, it gives CAWNRLGSTNEKLFF. The variable domain in full, with the rest retrieved from reference TRBV30 and TRBJ1-4, is SQTIHQWPATLVQPVGSPLSLECTVEGTSNPNLYWYRQAAGRGLQLLFYSVGIGQISSEVPQNLSASRPQDRQFILSSKKLLLSDSGFYLCAWNRLGSTNEKLFFGSGTQLSVL.

The rearrangement links TRBV20-1 to TRBJ2-7, with TRBD2 identical over 9 bases. This CDR3 is 11 amino acids long. J gave up 9 bases and V 4 bases, and 4 bases lay outside the gene matches. In germline, CDR1 is DFQATT, CDR2 SNEGSKA (reference sequence). CDR3 region: CSAKGGRGQYF. In nucleotides, the CDR3 is TGCAGTGCTAAAGGCGGGAGGGGGCAGTACTTC.

V and J are TRBV5-4 and TRBJ2-1, with a weak D call TRBD2 (5 bases). V was pared by 2 bases and J by 4 bases, with 16 bases between. The germline V gene encodes CDR1 SGHNT and CDR2 YYREEE (reference sequence). The CDR3 totals 16 residues. The CDR3 here is CASSLTGNSVYNEQFF. CDR3 bases: TGTGCCAGCAGCTTAACCGGGAATTCAGTATACAATGAGCAGTTCTTC.

The chain combines TRBV6-1 with TRBJ1-1; maybe TRBD1 (6 bases). Per the germline V gene, CDR1 is MNHNS and CDR2 is SASEGT. The germline V and J ends were trimmed by 2 bases and 6 bases, with 10 bases remaining between them. The length of the CDR3 is 13 residues. The CDR3 loop is CASSEPGTSEAFF. The CDR3 DNA reads as TGTGCCAGCAGTGAACCAGGGACATCTGAAGCTTTCTTT.

The chain couples TRBV7-2 to TRBJ1-3; a possible D gene is TRBD1 (6 bases). This CDR3 spans 15 amino acids. Germline CDR1 and CDR2: SGHTA and FQGNSA. Trimming took off 1 base at V and 3 bases at J, with 10 bases between the two ends. In DNA form, the CDR3 reads TGTGCCAGCAGCTTAGACAGGGCTGGTGGAAACACCATATATTTT. This codes for CASSLDRAGGNTIYF.

CDR3 sequence: CASSIYRAGEQYF. CDR3 DNA: TGTGCCAGTAGTATATACAGGGCTGGCGAGCAGTACTTC. The chain has TRBV19 and TRBJ2-7; TRBD1 is a possible D gene (6 bases). V lost 2 bases and J lost 6, with 11 bases in between. Germline V gene lookup returns CDR1 LNHDA and CDR2 SQIVND (reference sequence). This CDR3 has 13 residues.

V usage is TRBV11-2 and J usage is TRBJ2-2; D unclear. V gave up 1 base and J gave up 6 bases, with 18 bases separating them. CDR1 is SGHAT and CDR2 is FQNNGV in the germline V gene. The CDR3 sequence is 17 residues long. CDR3 protein: CASSLAVWQSRPGELFF. The CDR3 bases are TGTGCCAGCAGCTTAGCGGTGTGGCAGTCCAGGCCCGGGGAGCTGTTTTTT.

This clone has a single count. CDR3 loop: CASSPRTGVEKLFF. The CDR3 DNA is TGTGCCAGCAGTCCACGGACAGGGGTCGAAAAACTGTTTTTT. V usage is TRBV27 and J usage is TRBJ1-4; 9 nucleotides match TRBD1. Germline CDR1 reads MNHEY; CDR2 reads SMNVEV (reference sequence). This CDR3 has 14 residues. Trimming at V came to 5 bases and at J to 8 bases, leaving 6 bases not matched to a gene.